These 28 T cell receptor beta chains originate from one sample sequenced in a study of T cells in Graves' hyperthyroidism and ophthalmopathy. The source material, RNA transcripts, was used to amplify TCR beta CDR3 regions. The HTBI set primed first-round TCR CDR3 RT-PCR. TCRdb reprocessed the multiplex PCR reads via MiXCR and lists one record per CDR3 protein. This table holds 700,000 or so distinct CDR3 sequences, about 14% found once. The specimen was blood. Receptors originate from a woman between 45 and 60 years old with Graves' ophthalmopathy.

This clonotype was found many times. V usage is TRBV6-1 and J usage is TRBJ2-7, with 8 bases aligning to TRBD2. The CDR3 has 14 residues. CDR1 and CDR2 from the germline V gene are MNHNS and SASEGT. J lost 3 bases, V lost 5 bases, and 6 bases had no gene match. The DNA for the CDR3 is TGTGCCAGCAGTTATAGCGGGACGAACTACGAGCAGTACTTC. As protein: CASSYSGTNYEQYF.

The J gene is TRBJ2-3, the V gene TRBV24-1, with TRBD2 matching over 8 bases. Germline V gene lookup returns CDR1 KGHDR and CDR2 SFDVKD. The V segment lost 0 bases and the J segment 0 bases; nucleotides outside the gene matches: 7. The CDR3 has 18 amino acids. The DNA of the CDR3 is TGTGCCACCAGTGATTTGCCTGGAGCTAGCGGGAGCACAGATACGCAGTATTTT. Protein sequence: CATSDLPGASGSTDTQYF.

This clonotype was found many times. The chain recombines TRBV4-3 with TRBJ2-5; 15 bases match TRBD2. The CDR3 has 17 amino acids. Trimming cost V 3 bases and J 4 bases; bases outside gene matches: 6. Germline V gene sequence: CDR1 LGHNA, CDR2 YSLEER. The chain's CDR3 is CASSQGTSGRRGETQYF. The CDR3 bases are TGCGCCAGCAGCCAGGGGACTAGCGGGAGGAGAGGAGAGACCCAGTACTTC.

Worth noting for this clonotype: A read error may explain this, as a much larger clone is one base away. The chain has TRBV12-3 or TRBV12-4 and TRBJ2-7, with D tentatively TRBD1 (5 bases). V lost 8 bases to trimming and J lost 2 bases, with 19 bases between them. The CDR3 has 15 amino acids. This CDR3 reads CASCTIGAPAYEQYF. The CDR3 DNA follows: TGTGCCAGCTGCACGATAGGGGCACCGGCCTACGAGCAGTACTTC.

A word on this clonotype: One end of the junction varies from germline; a read error may be responsible. The chain combines TRBV3-1 with TRBJ2-1; possibly TRBD2 for D (6 bases). CDR1 and CDR2 (germline): LGHDT, YNNKEL (reference sequence). The CDR3 runs to 12 residues. The CDR3, as DNA: TGTGCCAGCAGCCAAGCCGGGACTGAGCGGTTCTTC. Protein sequence: CASSQAGTERFF.

This clonotype was seen a handful of times. This chain uses TRBV6-1 with TRBJ2-1; D gene ambiguous. CDR1 and CDR2 (germline): MNHNS, SASEGT. Trimming cost V 7 bases and J 4 bases, with 11 bases left between them. The CDR3 runs 13 residues. CDR3 loop: CASNPGPYNEQFF. The CDR3 bases are TGTGCCAGCAATCCTGGGCCTTACAATGAGCAGTTCTTC.

This clonotype was seen repeatedly, ten times or more. V is TRBV7-3 and J is TRBJ2-3, with D perhaps TRBD1 or TRBD2 (5 bases each). Between the trimmed V and J ends, which lost 6 bases and 2 bases, there was a span of 9 bases. Germline values: CDR1 SGHTA, CDR2 FQGTGA. CDR3 length: 13 residues. The CDR3, as DNA: TGTGCCAGCAGAGCCGGGACCACAGATACGCAGTATTTT. Translating gives CASRAGTTDTQYF.

The rearrangement links TRBV7-8 to TRBJ2-1, with 9 positions matching TRBD2. Trimming cost V 1 base and J 2 bases; bases outside gene matches: 3. The germline gives CDR1 SGHVS, CDR2 FQNEAQ. The CDR3 sequence is 16 residues long. CDR3 coding DNA: TGTGCCAGCAGCTTAGTATCTAGCGGGACCTACAATGAGCAGTTCTTC. Its translation: CASSLVSSGTYNEQFF.

At least ten counts were recorded for this clonotype. V usage is TRBV12-3 or TRBV12-4 and J usage is TRBJ1-1; D not resolved. The V end was cut by 4 bases, the J end by 1 base, with 4 bases between. This CDR3 contains 12 residues. The CDR3 DNA reads as TGTGCCAGCAGTTCCGAGAACACTGAAGCTTTCTTT. Its protein is CASSSENTEAFF.

This clonotype was observed many times. The V and J genes are TRBV7-2 and TRBJ2-1; D gene uncertain. This CDR3 region has 15 residues. CDR1 SGHTA and CDR2 FQGNSA come from the germline V gene. V shed 5 bases and J shed 5 bases, with 16 bases lying between them. CDR3 in amino acids: CASSRNDLVHNEQFF. For the CDR3, the DNA is TGTGCCAGCAGCCGAAATGACCTCGTCCACAATGAGCAGTTCTTC.

This clonotype occurred many times. J is TRBJ2-5 and V is TRBV7-9; D ambiguous. Trimming removed 5 bases from V and 1 base from J, with 11 bases in between. The CDR3 is 14 amino acids. Germline CDR1 and CDR2: SEHNR and FQNEAQ (reference sequence). The CDR3 spells CASSERLLQETQYF. The CDR3 bases are TGTGCCAGCAGCGAACGACTTCTCCAAGAGACCCAGTACTTC.

Of note for this clonotype: Since a much larger clone is just one base distant, this may be a read error. The chain has TRBV4-3 and TRBJ2-7; no reliable D call. The CDR3 contains 15 residues. Germline CDR1 reads LGHNA; CDR2 reads YSLEER. CDR3: CAISQDYRSTYEQYF. Written as DNA, the CDR3 is TGCGCCATCAGCCAAGATTATAGGTCCACCTACGAGCAGTACTTC.

There are many counts of this clonotype. The chain couples TRBV7-2 to TRBJ2-7, with 11 bases fitting TRBD2. Germline lookup yields CDR1 SGHTA and CDR2 FQGNSA. J was trimmed by 2 bases and V by 2 bases; bases with no gene match: 11. This CDR3 region has 18 residues. Here the CDR3 DNA reads TGTGCCAGCAGCTTACTGTTTCTGGGACTAGCGGCGGCCTACGAGCAGTACTTC. Encoded protein: CASSLLFLGLAAAYEQYF.

A remark on this clonotype: This may be a read error, as it is one base from a much larger clone. The chain employs TRBV6-2 or TRBV6-3 and TRBJ1-1; no firm D call. CDR3 length equals 14 residues. Germline V lookup: CDR1 MNHEY, CDR2 SVGEGT. CDR3 nucleotides: TGTGCCAGCGGGAGACACCCCATGAACACTGAAGCTTCCTTT. This sequence encodes CASGRHPMNTEASF.

This clonotype was observed at least ten times. The V gene is TRBV12-3 or TRBV12-4, the J gene TRBJ2-2, with unresolved D. V lost 3 bases, J lost 3 bases, and 8 bases lay in between. CDR3 length equals 14 residues. The CDR3 DNA sequence: TGTGCCAGCAGTTTTTTAGGGTACACCGGGGAGCTGTTTTTT. Translated, it gives CASSFLGYTGELFF.

A few counts support this clonotype. The chain carries TRBV4-1 and TRBJ2-7; D perhaps matches TRBD1 (6 bases). Trimming took 0 bases from V and 2 from J, leaving 14 bases between them. Germline assignment: CDR1 MGHRA and CDR2 YSYEKL. CDR3 length: 16 residues. CDR3 loop: CASSQDFSGAAYEQYF. The CDR3 bases are TGCGCCAGCAGCCAAGATTTCTCAGGGGCAGCCTACGAGCAGTACTTC.

The chain couples TRBV25-1 to TRBJ1-2; D possibly corresponds to TRBD1 (6 bases). V dropped 7 bases and J dropped 4 bases, with 10 bases sitting between them. Germline CDR1 reads MGHDK; CDR2 reads SYGVNS. This CDR3 comprises 12 residues. The CDR3 loop is CASKEGGYGYTF. The DNA for the CDR3 is TGTGCCAGCAAAGAGGGGGGCTATGGCTACACCTTC.

Regarding this clonotype: A much larger clone differs by one base, so this may be a read error. This rearrangement joins TRBV12-3 or TRBV12-4 to TRBJ2-5; a possible D gene is TRBD2 (5 bases). This CDR3 is built from 15 residues. Trimming took off 5 bases at V and 5 bases at J, with 18 bases between the two ends. Here the CDR3 reads CASSGRGIEGETQYF. CDR3 in DNA: TGTGCCAGCAGTGGACGGGGAATCGAAGGGGAGACCCAGTACTTC.

This clonotype showed up many times. V gene TRBV6-1 combines with J gene TRBJ1-5, with 9 bases fitting TRBD1. CDR3 length: 14 residues. The germline V gene encodes CDR1 MNHNS and CDR2 SASEGT. V was clipped by 6 bases and J by 10 bases; unmatched bases: 10. In DNA form, the CDR3 reads TGTGCCAGCAGAGCCGGGACAGGGACGAGTCCCCAGCATTTT. It is translated as CASRAGTGTSPQHF.

This clonotype was seen ten or more times. J is TRBJ2-3 and V is TRBV7-2; unclear D gene. From germline, CDR1 is SGHTA and CDR2 FQGNSA. With 2 bases removed from V and 0 bases from J, the gap between germline ends came to 6 bases. The CDR3 is 14 amino acids. The CDR3 loop is CASSLRRSTDTQYF. CDR3 nucleotides: TGTGCCAGCAGCTTACGTCGGAGCACAGATACGCAGTATTTT.

This sequence joins TRBV7-9 and TRBJ2-2; a weak D match, TRBD1 (6 bases). Trimming shortened V by 8 bases and J by 7 bases, and 20 bases separated the two germline ends. CDR1 is SEHNR and CDR2 is FQNEAQ in the germline V gene (reference sequence). The CDR3 runs to 15 residues. In DNA form, the CDR3 reads TGTGCCAGCTCGATGACCCAGGGGCTGGGCGGGGAGCTGTTTTTT. Amino acids: CASSMTQGLGGELFF.

This clonotype has ten or more counts. The chain joins TRBV28 to TRBJ2-1; TRBD2 agrees at 12 bases. Germline V CDR1 and CDR2: MDHEN, SYDVKM. With 4 bases clipped from V and 6 bases from J, the junction kept 7 bases outside the gene matches. This CDR3 has 16 amino acids. CDR3 residues: CASSYPLAGGFNEQFF. CDR3 sequence (DNA): TGTGCCAGCAGTTATCCCCTAGCGGGAGGGTTCAATGAGCAGTTCTTC.

This clonotype was found a few times. The chain has TRBV10-3 and TRBJ2-1; 11 positions match TRBD2. Trimming cost V 6 bases and J 8 bases; bases outside gene matches: 9. The CDR3 has 15 amino acids. The V gene's germline CDR1 is ENHRY and CDR2 SYGVKD. Here the CDR3 DNA reads TGTGCCATCAGGCCCCCACTAGCGGGAGACCATGAGCAGTTCTTC. It encodes CAIRPPLAGDHEQFF.

This chain joins TRBV30 and TRBJ2-7; 14 positions agree with TRBD2. V trimming: 8 bases; J trimming: 3 bases; junction bases outside the gene matches: 3. CDR3 size: 13 residues. Germline lookup yields CDR1 GTSNPN and CDR2 SVGIG (reference sequence). DNA of the CDR3: TGTGCCGGGGGACTAGCGGGAGACTACGAGCAGTACTTC. Translated: CAGGLAGDYEQYF.

This clonotype was counted between two and nine times. This chain uses TRBV20-1 with TRBJ2-7; TRBD2 is a possible D gene (6 bases). Germline CDR1 reads DFQATT; CDR2 reads SNEGSKA (reference sequence). This CDR3 spans 17 amino acids. Trimming shortened V by 3 bases and J by 1 base, and 22 bases separated the two germline ends. In nucleotides, the CDR3 is TGCAGTGCTAGTAATTGGTACGGCGGGACGAAATCCTACGAGCAGTACTTC. Protein sequence: CSASNWYGGTKSYEQYF.

This clonotype was observed at least ten times. CDR3 coding DNA: TGTGCCACCTATTCAAGCGGAAAGCAAGAGACCCAGTACTTC. Translation gives CATYSSGKQETQYF. V gene TRBV28 combines with J gene TRBJ2-5, with D possibly being TRBD2 (5 bases). The CDR3 length is 14 residues. Between the trimmed V and J ends, which lost 10 bases and 2 bases, there was a span of 17 bases. Germline V gene data show CDR1 as MDHEN and CDR2 as SYDVKM.

This clonotype was seen ten or more times. The V and J genes are TRBV6-2 or TRBV6-3 and TRBJ2-7, with 10 bases lining up with TRBD2. Trimming cost V 6 bases and J 0 bases; bases outside gene matches: 5. The CDR3 spans 15 residues. Germline CDR1 and CDR2: MNHEY and SVGEGT. The CDR3 bases are TGTGCCAGCAGGCCTAGCGGGAGTTCCTCCTACGAGCAGTACTTC. It is translated as CASRPSGSSSYEQYF.

This clonotype was seen at least ten times. The V and J genes are TRBV7-8 and TRBJ2-1; 9 nucleotides align to TRBD2. With 10 bases clipped from V and 6 bases from J, the junction kept 10 bases outside the gene matches. The germline V gene encodes CDR1 SGHVS and CDR2 FQNEAQ. The CDR3 has 14 amino acids. The CDR3 region is CATRSGTSFNEQFF. DNA for the CDR3: TGTGCCACCCGTTCCGGGACTAGCTTCAATGAGCAGTTCTTC.